The rows below give T cell receptor beta chains drawn from one sample of a study of T-cell memory formation after mild COVID-19. MiXCR, applied by TCRdb to the 5' RACE reads, yields one record per CDR3 protein. The table has under 110,000 distinct CDR3 sequences, about 17% seen once. The sample taken for sequencing was PBMCs or a T cell subset sorted from them (not recorded which). Receptors were obtained from an adult woman who had mild COVID-19 (a few samples of this study predate the infection). Cell type and time point are not known. Both conserved end residues are part of each CDR3. Fields, in order: D gene, clone size, J gene, V gene, CDR3 DNA, CDR3 protein. D genes are given only for firm matches. Expanded clones get a size class; other rows say once, few or many, or leave the size out.

D: .; size: few; J: TRBJ2-5; V: TRBV29-1; DNA: TGCAGCGGCCGACCCCGGGCCTCACAGGAGACCCAGTACTTC; CDR3: CSGRPRASQETQYF
D: .; size: few; J: TRBJ2-2; V: TRBV4-3; DNA: TGCGCCAGCAGCCAAGATCCTTGGGGTACAGGAAACACCGGGGAGCTGTTTTTT; CDR3: CASSQDPWGTGNTGELFF
D: TRBD2; size: few; J: TRBJ2-1; V: TRBV7-9; DNA: TGTGCCAGCAGCTCCACAGGACTAGCGGGAGGACCGAGCTCCTACAATGAGCAGTTCTTC; CDR3: CASSSTGLAGGPSSYNEQFF
D: .; size: .; J: TRBJ2-5; V: TRBV5-6; DNA: TGTGCCAGCACCTTGGGGGGTTACCAAGAGACCCAGTACTTC; CDR3: CASTLGGYQETQYF
D: .; size: .; J: TRBJ2-1; V: TRBV25-1; DNA: TGTGCCAGCTCAGGGTGGAATGAGCAGTTCTTC; CDR3: CASSGWNEQFF
D: .; size: .; J: TRBJ1-1; V: TRBV6-2/TRBV6-3; DNA: TGTGCCACCTCGAGTTTTAACACTGAAGCTTTCTTT; CDR3: CATSSFNTEAFF
D: TRBD1; size: .; J: TRBJ2-7; V: TRBV19; DNA: TGTGCCAGTAGTACCTCCGGGACAGGGCTGTACGAGCAGTACTTC; CDR3: CASSTSGTGLYEQYF
D: .; size: .; J: TRBJ2-7; V: TRBV23-1; DNA: TGCGCCAGCAGTCAACAGGGTCCAGCCTACGAGCAGTACTTC; CDR3: CASSQQGPAYEQYF
D: .; size: few; J: TRBJ2-2; V: TRBV15; DNA: TGTGCCACCAGCAGAAAGACAGGGACTACCGGGGAGCTGTTTTTT; CDR3: CATSRKTGTTGELFF
D: TRBD1; size: .; J: TRBJ2-7; V: TRBV5-6; DNA: TGTGCCAGCAGCTTCGGACAGGGGGCTAACGAGCAGTACTTC; CDR3: CASSFGQGANEQYF
D: .; size: few; J: TRBJ2-7; V: TRBV13; DNA: TGTGCCAGCAGCGTTCAACAGGGTTCTCTCCTGGAGCAGTACTTC; CDR3: CASSVQQGSLLEQYF
D: .; size: few; J: TRBJ1-1; V: TRBV4-1; DNA: TGCGCCAGCAGCCAGACGGACCGGACGAACACTGAAGCTTTCTTT; CDR3: CASSQTDRTNTEAFF
D: TRBD1; size: few; J: TRBJ2-4; V: TRBV20-1; DNA: TGCAGTGCCATAGGGGGACAGGGGAGGAGTGACATTCAGTACTTC; CDR3: CSAIGGQGRSDIQYF
D: TRBD1; size: few; J: TRBJ2-7; V: TRBV29-1; DNA: TGCAGCGGGGGGACAGACTACGAGCAGTACTTC; CDR3: CSGGTDYEQYF
D: .; size: .; J: TRBJ1-2; V: TRBV4-1; DNA: TGCGCCAGCAGCCAAGCACAGCTCTATGGCTACACCTTC; CDR3: CASSQAQLYGYTF
D: TRBD1; size: .; J: TRBJ1-2; V: TRBV24-1; DNA: TGTGCCACCAGTGATCCCAGGACAGGTGATGGCTACACCTTC; CDR3: CATSDPRTGDGYTF
D: .; size: .; J: TRBJ2-3; V: TRBV27; DNA: TGTGCCAGCACCCAACGGGGTCACTCTAGCACAGATACGCAGTATTTT; CDR3: CASTQRGHSSTDTQYF
D: .; size: medium-sized; J: TRBJ2-7; V: TRBV11-2; DNA: TGTGCCAGCAGCCCCAAAGTGAGGGATAGCTCCTACGAGCAGTACTTC; CDR3: CASSPKVRDSSYEQYF
D: .; size: once; J: TRBJ1-5; V: TRBV19; DNA: TGTGCCAGTAGTATCTTAGGACCCGATCAGCCCCAGCATTTT; CDR3: CASSILGPDQPQHF
D: .; size: .; J: TRBJ1-2; V: TRBV6-2/TRBV6-3; DNA: TGTGCCAGCAGTTACGCCGACGGAGACTATGGCTACACCTTC; CDR3: CASSYADGDYGYTF
D: .; size: few; J: TRBJ1-1; V: TRBV4-1; DNA: TGCGCCAGCGCTGCAGAGGAGGGTAGCTCCCTCATGAACACTGAAGCTTTCTTT; CDR3: CASAAEEGSSLMNTEAFF
D: .; size: .; J: TRBJ2-2; V: TRBV29-1; DNA: TGCAGCGTTGTCGGCGGCACCGGGGAGCTGTTTTTT; CDR3: CSVVGGTGELFF
D: TRBD2; size: few; J: TRBJ2-3; V: TRBV5-1; DNA: TGCGCCTGCACCCTAGCGGGGGGTACCGCAGATACGCAGTATTTT; CDR3: CACTLAGGTADTQYF
D: TRBD1; size: .; J: TRBJ2-7; V: TRBV4-1; DNA: TGCGCCAGCAGCCAATATTACTCAACAGGGGCCGGGTACGAGCAGTACTTC; CDR3: CASSQYYSTGAGYEQYF
D: TRBD1; size: .; J: TRBJ1-1; V: TRBV10-3; DNA: TGTGCCAGCGGACAGGGGGACACTGAAGCTTTCTTT; CDR3: CASGQGDTEAFF
D: .; size: few; J: TRBJ1-2; V: TRBV5-1; DNA: TGCGCCAGCAGGAGGGTAGGGACCAACTATGGCTACACCTTC; CDR3: CASRRVGTNYGYTF
D: .; size: few; J: TRBJ2-1; V: TRBV7-6; DNA: TGTGCCAGCAGCTCCCACGACGAGTACAATGAGCAGTTCTTC; CDR3: CASSSHDEYNEQFF